The sequence of this T cell receptor (beta chain) was determined in a study of blood T cells in healthy people across ages. Study context: The capture of about one barcoded beta molecule per two T cells was achieved by template switching.

Study outcomes and limitations: Roughly linearly, TCR beta diversity per million T cells fell as age increased.

This clonotype was seen a few times. Its target is unknown. Trimming shortened V by 5 bases and J by 1 base, and 11 bases separated the two germline ends. CDR1 is SGHTA and CDR2 is FQGNSA in the germline V gene. The CDR3 is made up of 14 amino acids. A second about 6 to 11 cycle PCR used barcoded and J-beta primers. TCRdb redid the calling of the 5' RACE reads with MiXCR, one entry per CDR3 protein. This sample has around 870,000 distinct CDR3 sequences, with 29% found just once. Specimen: blood. The rearrangement uses TRBV7-2 and TRBJ1-1, with D unclear. The sequence was collected from a woman older than 75 in good health. The CDR3: CASSLRSENTEAFF. The CDR3 DNA is TGTGCCAGCAGCCTCCGGAGCGAGAACACTGAAGCTTTCTTT. The entire variable domain, with the rest obtained from reference TRBV7-2 and TRBJ1-1, is as follows: GAGVSQSPSNKVTEKGKDVELRCDPISGHTALYWYRQSLGQGLEFLIYFQGNSAPDKSGLPSDRFSAERTGGSVSTLTIQRTQQEDSAVYLCASSLRSENTEAFFGQGTRLTVV.